This entry concerns a single T cell receptor beta chain. The antigen remains undetermined. The data stem from a study of shared clonotypes between healthy human individuals. The CDR3 has 14 amino acids. Germline values: CDR1 MNHEY, CDR2 SMNVEV (reference sequence). The V gene lost 2 bases and the J gene lost 4 bases, with 11 bases spanning the gap. The test was conducted at deep level. This table comes from immunoSEQ multiplex PCR, and its TCRdb copy is limited to in-frame clones, with some not included. The sample carries 950,000 to 1,300,000 clones, under 80% recorded once. Findings and limits, study-wide: The sampled material consisted only of blood, and tissue repertoires are likely to differ. With few donors, the genetic and exposure-history diversity represented was limited.

The TCR was taken from a man aged 18 to 35 in good health. The chain joins TRBV27 to TRBJ1-2, with D perhaps TRBD1 (6 bases). The sample was memory CD4+ T cells sorted from blood. Specified subset: CD45RA-negative fraction. As DNA, the CDR3 is TGTGCCAGCAGTTTAGTAGGACAGCCCTATGGCTACACCTTC. It codes for CASSLVGQPYGYTF.